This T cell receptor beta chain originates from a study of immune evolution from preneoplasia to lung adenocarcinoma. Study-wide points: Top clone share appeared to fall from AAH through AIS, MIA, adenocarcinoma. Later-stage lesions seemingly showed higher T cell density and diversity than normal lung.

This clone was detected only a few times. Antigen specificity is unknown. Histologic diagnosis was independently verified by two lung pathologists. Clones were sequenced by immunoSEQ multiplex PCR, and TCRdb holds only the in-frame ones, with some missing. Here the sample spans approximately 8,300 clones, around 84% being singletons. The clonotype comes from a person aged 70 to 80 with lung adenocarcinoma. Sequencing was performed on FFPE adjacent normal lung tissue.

Written as DNA, the CDR3 is TGTGCCAGCAGTGCAAACCAGGGGGCGACAAACATTCAGTACTTC. This encodes CASSANQGATNIQYF. V gene TRBV6-1 combines with J gene TRBJ2-4; 8 bases are shared with TRBD1. V trimming: 4 bases; J trimming: 6 bases; junction bases outside the gene matches: 8. CDR1 MNHNS and CDR2 SASEGT come from the germline V gene. The CDR3 consists of 15 residues.